The 21 T cell receptor beta chains listed next were all sequenced from one sample in a study of OX40 agonist ivuxolimab in advanced cancers. Measured with immunoSEQ multiplex PCR; TCRdb has only the in-frame clones, and not every one. This table holds tens of thousands of clones, just under 90% found once. The sequences come from CD4+ or CD8+ T cells sorted from blood, collected in a trial of the OX40 agonist ivuxolimab. The origin of the receptors is an adult with an advanced solid tumor such as melanoma, head and neck, liver or kidney cancer.

The gene calls are TRBV9 and TRBJ2-2; D not resolved. V was clipped by 0 bases and J by 6 bases, with 12 bases between them. CDR3 length: 15 amino acids. Germline V gene sequence: CDR1 SGDLS, CDR2 YYNGEE. CDR3 sequence: CASSVEVLGSGELFF. CDR3 coding DNA: TGTGCCAGCAGCGTAGAGGTTCTGGGTTCCGGGGAGCTGTTTTTT.

This clone was observed a single time. The J gene is TRBJ2-7, the V gene TRBV7-9, with D perhaps assigned TRBD1 or TRBD2 (5 bases each). The length of the CDR3 is 14 residues. Trimming shortened V by 4 bases and J by 2 bases, and 12 bases separated the two germline ends. Germline V CDR1 and CDR2: SEHNR, FQNEAQ (reference sequence). The CDR3 sequence: CASSWGPTAYEQYF. CDR3 nucleotide sequence: TGTGCCAGCAGCTGGGGACCGACTGCCTACGAGCAGTACTTC. Variable domain in full (rest from reference TRBV7-9 and TRBJ2-7): DTGVSQNPRHKITKRGQNVTFRCDPISEHNRLYWYRQTLGQGPEFLTYFQNEAQLEKSRLLSDRFSAERPKGSFSTLEIQRTEQGDSAMYLCASSWGPTAYEQYFGPGTRLTVT.

V usage is TRBV10-3 and J usage is TRBJ1-4; a possible D gene is TRBD1 (6 bases). The germline CDR1 and CDR2 sequences are ENHRY and SYGVKD. The CDR3 runs to 17 residues. Trimming removed 0 bases from V and 6 bases from J, with 17 bases in between. The CDR3 sequence: CAISESVGGGVDEKLFF. The CDR3 DNA reads TGTGCCATCAGTGAGTCGGTTGGGGGGGGCGTTGATGAAAAACTGTTTTTT.

J is TRBJ2-2 and V is TRBV4-3, with TRBD1 as a possible D gene (6 bases). The V gene's germline CDR1 is LGHNA and CDR2 YSLEER. The CDR3 sequence is 16 residues long. V was clipped by 0 bases and J by 5 bases, with 13 bases between them. The CDR3 reads CASSQDSTGQTGELFF. The CDR3 bases are TGCGCCAGCAGCCAAGATTCCACAGGGCAGACCGGGGAGCTGTTTTTT.

The chain couples TRBV7-3 to TRBJ1-2, with TRBD1 identical over 9 bases. Germline V gene lookup returns CDR1 SGHTA and CDR2 FQGTGA. The CDR3 spans 16 residues. Germline trimming cut 5 bases from V and 4 bases from J; bases unmatched to any gene: 11. CDR3 nucleotide sequence: TGTGCCAGCAGCCCGCTGGGGACAGGGCTTGTCTATGGCTACACCTTC. Translation: CASSPLGTGLVYGYTF. Based on the CDR3 plus reference TRBV7-3 and TRBJ1-2, the full variable domain is GAGVSQTPSNKVTEKGKYVELRCDPISGHTALYWYRQSLGQGPEFLIYFQGTGAADDSGLPNDRFFAVRPEGSVSTLKIQRTERGDSAVYLCASSPLGTGLVYGYTFGSGTRLTVV.

The rearrangement joins TRBV28 to TRBJ2-5; D may correspond to TRBD1 or TRBD2 (5 bases each). The V end lost 3 bases, the J end lost 7 bases, and 21 bases lay between the germline ends. Germline CDR1 MDHEN, CDR2 SYDVKM. This CDR3 has 16 amino acids. This CDR3 is CASSLLGDGSAVTQYF. The CDR3 nucleotides are TGTGCCAGCAGTTTGTTGGGGGATGGATCGGCAGTGACCCAGTACTTC.

The chain recombines TRBV19 with TRBJ1-2; maybe TRBD1 (5 bases). There are 13 residues in the CDR3. The germline gives CDR1 LNHDA, CDR2 SQIVND (reference sequence). V was trimmed by 2 bases and J by 6 bases, leaving 10 bases between them. DNA for the CDR3: TGTGCCAGTAGTATACGTGCGGGGGATGGCTACACCTTC. It codes for CASSIRAGDGYTF.

The rearrangement joins TRBV11-2 to TRBJ1-2; possibly TRBD1 for D (5 bases). The CDR3 spans 11 residues. V dropped 8 bases and J dropped 12 bases, with 16 bases sitting between them. CDR1 SGHAT and CDR2 FQNNGV come from the germline V gene. As DNA, the CDR3 is TGTGCCAGCGAAAACCCCCAGGGACACACCTTC. It encodes CASENPQGHTF.

V usage is TRBV6-5 and J usage is TRBJ1-3; D is ambiguous. The CDR3 loop spans 15 amino acids. Per the germline V gene, CDR1 is MNHEY and CDR2 is SVGAGI. V gave up 4 bases and J gave up 1 base, with 11 bases separating them. CDR3 loop: CASSLLGFSGNTIYF. In nucleotides, the CDR3 is TGTGCCAGCAGTTTGCTGGGGTTTTCTGGAAACACCATATATTTT.

The chain links TRBV28 to TRBJ2-1; 7 bases agree with TRBD1. Germline CDR1 MDHEN, CDR2 SYDVKM. CDR3 length equals 16 residues. J was trimmed by 6 bases and V by 6 bases; bases with no gene match: 14. The DNA of the CDR3 is TGTGCCAGCAGCTTAAACCCGGGACAGACCAGCAATGAGCAGTTCTTC. It translates to CASSLNPGQTSNEQFF.

This chain joins TRBV27 and TRBJ1-1, with D maybe TRBD1 (5 bases). This CDR3 contains 13 residues. CDR1 is MNHEY, CDR2 SMNVEV, per germline (reference sequence). V was trimmed by 4 bases and J by 7 bases, leaving 13 bases between them. CDR3 region: CASSYEAGGEAFF. The DNA of the CDR3 is TGTGCCAGCAGTTACGAGGCCGGGGGTGAAGCTTTCTTT.

The V and J genes are TRBV5-4 and TRBJ1-3; D is unclear. CDR1 is SGHNT and CDR2 is YYREEE in the germline V gene (reference sequence). Deletions cut 2 bases from V and 0 bases from J, with 9 bases between. This CDR3 has 15 residues. The CDR3 reads CASSLDGGSGNTIYF. The CDR3 DNA reads TGTGCCAGCAGCTTAGACGGAGGCTCTGGAAACACCATATATTTT.

Here the CDR3 DNA reads TGTGCCAGTAGTTGGGGGGATACGCAGTATTTT. It is translated as CASSWGDTQYF. V usage is TRBV19 and J usage is TRBJ2-3; possibly TRBD1 or TRBD2 for D (5 bases each). V was trimmed by 5 bases and J by 6 bases, leaving 6 bases between them. This CDR3 is built from 11 residues. Germline CDR1 LNHDA, CDR2 SQIVND (reference sequence). Full variable domain (remainder filled in from reference TRBV19 and TRBJ2-3): DGGITQSPKYLFRKEGQNVTLSCEQNLNHDAMYWYRQDPGQGLRLIYYSQIVNDFQKGDIAEGYSVSREKKESFPLTVTSAQKNPTAFYLCASSWGDTQYFGPGTRLTVL.

This chain joins TRBV10-3 and TRBJ2-5, with a tentative D call TRBD1 (6 bases). The CDR3 is 15 residues long. V dropped 2 bases and J dropped 5 bases, with 15 bases sitting between them. CDR1 and CDR2 from the germline V gene are ENHRY and SYGVKD. CDR3 amino acids: CAISEPKGHGETQYF. CDR3 coding DNA: TGTGCCATCAGTGAGCCCAAGGGACATGGGGAGACCCAGTACTTC.

The chain recombines TRBV28 with TRBJ1-1; D is ambiguous. The CDR3 extends over 13 amino acids. V was cut by 6 bases and J by 4 bases, with 12 bases left in between. Germline-derived CDR1 and CDR2 are MDHEN and SYDVKM. CDR3 sequence (DNA): TGTGCCAGCAGAAAGGGTCTTAGCACTGAAGCTTTCTTT. The encoded protein is CASRKGLSTEAFF.

The genes are TRBV10-1 and TRBJ1-2, with 7 bases fitting TRBD1. Unmatched junction bases numbered 5, after V lost 5 bases and J lost 2 bases. CDR1 and CDR2 from the germline V gene are WNHNN and SYGVQD (reference sequence). The CDR3 is 14 amino acids. The CDR3 spells CASSPDRANYGYTF. CDR3 DNA: TGCGCCAGCAGTCCCGACAGGGCCAACTATGGCTACACCTTC.

The chain has TRBV9 and TRBJ2-7, with 7 bases that match TRBD1. V lost 4 bases and J lost 3; bases outside the gene matches: 10. CDR1 SGDLS and CDR2 YYNGEE come from the germline V gene. The CDR3 consists of 15 residues. The CDR3 nucleotides read TGTGCCAGCAGCCTTAGGGGGACAGCTGTCTACGAGCAGTACTTC. This sequence encodes CASSLRGTAVYEQYF.

This sequence joins TRBV13 and TRBJ2-1; D is perhaps TRBD1 or TRBD2 (5 bases each). Germline V gene data show CDR1 as PRHDT and CDR2 as FYEKMQ (reference sequence). Trimming pared 5 bases from V and 0 bases from J, leaving 26 bases between. The CDR3 sequence is 20 residues long. CDR3 sequence (DNA): TGTGCCAGCAGCCTGGATGTGGCTAGTGGGGGTCCTATCTCCTACAATGAGCAGTTCTTC. Translated: CASSLDVASGGPISYNEQFF. The full variable domain, rest sourced from reference TRBV13 and TRBJ2-1, is AAGVIQSPRHLIKEKRETATLKCYPIPRHDTVYWYQQGPGQDPQFLISFYEKMQSDKGSIPDRFSAQQFSDYHSELNMSSLELGDSALYFCASSLDVASGGPISYNEQFFGPGTRLTVL.

This chain uses TRBV21-1 with TRBJ1-1. TRBV21-1 is a known pseudogene. This CDR3 comprises 12 residues. CDR3 sequence (DNA): TGTGCCAGCAGCGGAAGTAGCGGCGGAGCTTTCTTT. Protein product: CASSGSSGGAFF.

The CDR3: CASSPGDRGPGNTIYF. The CDR3 DNA reads TGTGCCAGCTCACCAGGGGACAGGGGGCCTGGAAACACCATATATTTT. The rearrangement links TRBV18 to TRBJ1-3, with TRBD1 matching 12 bases. Per the germline V gene, CDR1 is KGHSH and CDR2 is LQKENI. With 2 bases clipped from V and 2 bases from J, the junction kept 1 base outside the gene matches. This CDR3 is built from 16 residues.

The chain combines TRBV5-4 with TRBJ2-2; TRBD2 agrees at 7 bases. V shed 2 bases, J shed 6 bases, and the junction held 1 base outside the gene matches. The germline V gene encodes CDR1 SGHNT and CDR2 YYREEE (reference sequence). The CDR3 contains 13 residues. The CDR3 DNA is TGTGCCAGCAGCTTTGGGGGGGCCGGGGAGCTGTTTTTT. This translates into CASSFGGAGELFF.